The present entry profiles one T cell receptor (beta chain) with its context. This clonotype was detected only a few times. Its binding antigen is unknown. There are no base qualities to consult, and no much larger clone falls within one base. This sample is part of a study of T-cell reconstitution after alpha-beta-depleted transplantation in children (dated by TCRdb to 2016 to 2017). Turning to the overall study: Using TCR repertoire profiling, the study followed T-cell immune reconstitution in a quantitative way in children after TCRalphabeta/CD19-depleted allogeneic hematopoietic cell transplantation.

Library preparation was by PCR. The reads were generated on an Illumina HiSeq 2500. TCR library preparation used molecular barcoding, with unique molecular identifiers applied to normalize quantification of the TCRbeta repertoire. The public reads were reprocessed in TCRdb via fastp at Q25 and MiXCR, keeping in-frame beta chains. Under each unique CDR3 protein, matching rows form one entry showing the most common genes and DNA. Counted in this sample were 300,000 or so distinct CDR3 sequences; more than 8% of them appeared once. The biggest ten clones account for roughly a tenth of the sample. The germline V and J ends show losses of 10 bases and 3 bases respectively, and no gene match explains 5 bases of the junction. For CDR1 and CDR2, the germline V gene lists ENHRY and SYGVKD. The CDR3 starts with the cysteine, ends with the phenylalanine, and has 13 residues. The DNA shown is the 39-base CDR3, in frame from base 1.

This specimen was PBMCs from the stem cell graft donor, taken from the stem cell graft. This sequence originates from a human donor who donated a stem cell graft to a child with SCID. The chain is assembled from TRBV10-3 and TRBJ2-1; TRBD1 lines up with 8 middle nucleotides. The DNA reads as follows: TGTGCCAGCAAGGGACAGGACTACAATGAGCAGTTCTTC. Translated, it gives CASKGQDYNEQFF.